The 2 T cell receptor beta chains in this list originate from one sample, sequenced in a study of neurological immune-mediated disorders. TCRdb called the 5' RACE reads again in MiXCR, with one record for every CDR3 protein. Of around 20,000 distinct CDR3 sequences listed, about 13% are singletons. Sequenced input: PBMCs. Receptors originate from a woman aged 55-69 years with HTLV-1-associated myelopathy (HAM/TSP).

This clonotype was seen ten or more times. The chain joins TRBV5-1 to TRBJ2-3; 13 bases map to TRBD2. Germline trimming cut 3 bases from V and 5 bases from J; bases unmatched to any gene: 9. CDR1 SGHRS and CDR2 YFSETQ come from the germline V gene. CDR3 length equals 17 residues. The CDR3 here is CASSSRLAGGRGDTQYF. The CDR3 DNA sequence: TGCGCCAGCAGCTCCCGACTAGCGGGGGGACGCGGAGATACGCAGTATTTT.

Ten or more counts support this clonotype. The genes are TRBV5-6 and TRBJ2-7; perhaps TRBD1 as D (6 bases). Trimming left V 2 bases short and J 2 bases short, with 11 bases between. The CDR3 runs to 14 residues. Germline V gives CDR1 SGHDT, CDR2 YYEEEE. The CDR3 loop is CASSFDRSTYEQYF. CDR3 DNA: TGTGCCAGCAGCTTCGACAGGTCCACCTACGAGCAGTACTTC.